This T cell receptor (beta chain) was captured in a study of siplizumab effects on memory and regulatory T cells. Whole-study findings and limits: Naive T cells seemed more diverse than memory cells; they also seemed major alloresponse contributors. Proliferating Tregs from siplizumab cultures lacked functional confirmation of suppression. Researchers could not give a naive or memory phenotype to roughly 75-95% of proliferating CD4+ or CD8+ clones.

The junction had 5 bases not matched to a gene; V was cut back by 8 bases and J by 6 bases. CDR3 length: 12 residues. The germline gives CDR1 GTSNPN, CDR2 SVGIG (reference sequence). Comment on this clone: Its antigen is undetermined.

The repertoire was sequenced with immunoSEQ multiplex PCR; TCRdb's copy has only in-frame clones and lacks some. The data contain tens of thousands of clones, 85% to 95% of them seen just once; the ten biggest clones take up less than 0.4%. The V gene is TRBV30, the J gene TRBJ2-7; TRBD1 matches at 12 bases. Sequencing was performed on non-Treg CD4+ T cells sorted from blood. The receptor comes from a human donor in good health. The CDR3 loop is CAGWDRGLEQYF. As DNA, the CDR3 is TGTGCCGGGTGGGACAGGGGGCTCGAGCAGTACTTC. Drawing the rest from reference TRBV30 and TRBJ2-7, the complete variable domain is SQTIHQWPATLVQPVGSPLSLECTVEGTSNPNLYWYRQAAGRGLQLLFYSVGIGQISSEVPQNLSASRPQDRQFILSSKKLLLSDSGFYLCAGWDRGLEQYFGPGTRLTVT.